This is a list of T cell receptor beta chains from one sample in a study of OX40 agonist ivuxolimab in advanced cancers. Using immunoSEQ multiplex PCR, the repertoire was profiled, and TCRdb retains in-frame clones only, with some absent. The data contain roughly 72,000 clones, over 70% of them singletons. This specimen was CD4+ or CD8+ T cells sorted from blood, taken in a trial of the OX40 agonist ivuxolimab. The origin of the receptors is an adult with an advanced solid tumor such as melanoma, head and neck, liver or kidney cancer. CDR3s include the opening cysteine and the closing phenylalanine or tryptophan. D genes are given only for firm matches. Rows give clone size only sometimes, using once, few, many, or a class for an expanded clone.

CDR3aa: CASSLAAVNTEAFF
CDR3nt: TGTGCCAGCAGCTTAGCTGCAGTAAACACTGAAGCTTTCTTT
j_gene: TRBJ1-1
v_gene: TRBV7-9
abundance: NA
d_gene: NA

CDR3aa: CASSASGVGRDTQYF
CDR3nt: TGCGCCAGCAGCGCCTCGGGGGTGGGGCGGGATACGCAGTATTTT
j_gene: TRBJ2-3
v_gene: TRBV5-1
abundance: once
d_gene: NA

CDR3aa: CASSQERFLGNQPQHF
CDR3nt: TGCGCCAGCAGCCAAGAGAGGTTTTTGGGCAATCAGCCCCAGCATTTT
j_gene: TRBJ1-5
v_gene: TRBV4-1
abundance: NA
d_gene: NA

CDR3aa: CASRSQGSGTDTQYF
CDR3nt: TGTGCCAGTAGATCCCAGGGAAGTGGGACAGATACGCAGTATTTT
j_gene: TRBJ2-3
v_gene: TRBV19
abundance: NA
d_gene: NA

CDR3aa: CASAVGLYTEAFF
CDR3nt: TGTGCCAGCGCCGTGGGATTATACACTGAAGCTTTCTTT
j_gene: TRBJ1-1
v_gene: TRBV27
abundance: NA
d_gene: NA

CDR3aa: CASSPISARDEQFF
CDR3nt: TGCGCCAGCAGCCCTATTAGCGCGCGGGATGAGCAGTTCTTC
j_gene: TRBJ2-1
v_gene: TRBV5-1
abundance: NA
d_gene: NA

CDR3aa: CAGFRTSGTGELFF
CDR3nt: TGTGCCGGTTTCAGAACGTCAGGCACCGGGGAGCTGTTTTTT
j_gene: TRBJ2-2
v_gene: TRBV7-8
abundance: NA
d_gene: NA

CDR3aa: CASSSPRTGEETQYF
CDR3nt: TGTGCCAGTAGTTCGCCTCGGACAGGAGAAGAGACCCAGTACTTC
j_gene: TRBJ2-5
v_gene: TRBV19
abundance: NA
d_gene: TRBD1

CDR3aa: CASPSGGNYNEQFF
CDR3nt: TGTGCCAGTCCTAGCGGGGGGAACTACAATGAGCAGTTCTTC
j_gene: TRBJ2-1
v_gene: TRBV2
abundance: NA
d_gene: TRBD2

CDR3aa: CASSLAGTEREKLFF
CDR3nt: TGCGCCAGCAGCTTGGCCGGAACAGAACGGGAAAAACTGTTTTTT
j_gene: TRBJ1-4
v_gene: TRBV5-1
abundance: NA
d_gene: NA

CDR3aa: CATKEPTGHYGYTF
CDR3nt: TGTGCCACCAAGGAGCCCACAGGACACTATGGCTACACCTTC
j_gene: TRBJ1-2
v_gene: TRBV28
abundance: NA
d_gene: NA